This record looks at one TCR beta chain sequence and its context. Its antigen is currently not known. These data originate in a study of T cell clonality in common variable immunodeficiency (dated by TCRdb to 2015 to 2017). Results the study describes overall, beyond this receptor: Reportedly, TCRbeta sequences from CVID had fewer deletions and N-nucleotide insertions, and highly modified clones with 13 or more V deletions were absent from CVID. Although equal DNA input was used, an average of approximately 82,000 unique sequences per sample was obtained for controls, compared with approximately 30,000 for CVID samples. According to the authors, finding the cause of the higher clonality in CVID would require sequencing the repertoires of T cell subpopulations. Correlations between repertoire features and clinical complications were limited by patient heterogeneity within the CVID cohort. Compared with healthy controls, CVID subjects showed increased TCRbeta clonality (t-test p = 0.018), a feature most characteristic of about a third of subjects. Healthy controls shared more TCRbeta clones with each other than CVID subjects shared among themselves (p < 0.0001).

For sequencing input, CVID and control samples contributed equivalent amounts of genomic DNA. For every sample, a 60 bp segment covering the rearranged TCRbeta CDR3 region was amplified and then sequenced. The immunoSEQ assay, a bias-corrected multiplex PCR combined with high-throughput sequencing, was used to amplify TCRbeta. As for the authors' bioinformatics: Each unique nucleotide sequence was treated as a clone and annotated with V, D and J genes, copy number and frequency. Sequences were labeled productive if in frame, and non-productive if out of frame or containing stop codons. As previously described, Shannon's entropy was used to calculate clonality. The predicted amino acid sequences of productive clones were used to derive mean CDR3 Kyte-Doolittle hydropathy. Hierarchical clustering of scaled V gene usage was performed with the R hclust function using Manhattan distance and complete linkage. Sharing of clones by CDR3 amino acid sequence was evaluated through resampling of 12 repertoires per group over 100 rounds. The repertoires were screened for 60 to 85 published EBV-specific TCRbeta sequences and some 230 published CMV-specific TCRbeta sequences. After two CVID samples that produced fewer than 10,000 sequences were dropped from the analysis, around 40 CVID repertoires remained. The table was pulled from immuneACCESS by TCRdb, which kept in-frame rearrangements only. Such tables lose some clones; where checked, under half of the loss comes from unresolved V genes, and the rest has no known cause. The V and J calls and clone size were taken over from that table, and D and trimming were inferred from the DNA. The sample comprises some 42,000 clones, and every one was counted more than once. The biggest ten clones account for around 6% of the sample.

CVID was diagnosed by standard criteria: serum IgG, IgA and/or IgM reduced below normal range, plus specific antibody deficiency. There were around 45 subjects in the CVID group (roughly 15 female and 29 male), ranging in age from about 8 to 65 years, with a mean age of around 40. Most CVID patients and most healthy controls were of Caucasian heritage. At the time of study participation, every CVID subject had been on replacement immunoglobulin therapy for at least one year. When blood was collected, none of the CVID subjects were ill or on immunomodulatory or immunosuppressive medication. From each donor, roughly 4.5 to 8.5 ml of heparinized peripheral whole blood was collected. Genomic DNA from adults with common variable immune deficiency (CVID) and from healthy adult controls was used to sequence TCRbeta CDR3 repertoires. Diluted blood was density-centrifuged over Hypaque 1077 or Ficoll-Paque to isolate peripheral blood mononuclear cells. Genomic DNA was obtained from unsorted mononuclear cells through either Qiagen column purification or a centrifugation-based method.

The clonotype was recovered from a human donor with common variable immunodeficiency. Sequencing was performed on peripheral blood mononuclear cells.

The part of the CDR3 DNA that was read is TGCAGCGGGGGACAGGGGGCTCAACACGAG. Protein translation: CSGGQGAQHE. The whole CDR3 protein reads CSGGQGAQHEQYF. Here the chain combines TRBV29-1 and TRBJ2-7; 12 nucleotides in the junction match TRBD1. The read is 3 residues too short to cover the CDR3 end, so that end is filled in from the germline J gene. From the germline V gene, CDR1 is SQVTM and CDR2 is ANQGSEA. The CDR3 has 13 amino acids, counting the end cysteine and phenylalanine. Part of the CDR3 DNA is given, 30 bases translated from base 1. V lost 7 bases and J lost 5 bases, and the count of bases not matched to a germline gene is 6.